This T cell receptor beta chain came from a study of T cells in Graves' hyperthyroidism and ophthalmopathy. Each diagnosis drew on symptoms, thyroxine, TRAb, thyroid ultrasound and orbital computed tomography findings. The TCR beta CDR3 regions underwent amplification using RNA transcripts as the source. A set of HTBI primers served as the primers for a first-round RT-PCR of the TCR CDR3. TCRdb analysed the multiplex PCR reads with MiXCR anew, one entry per CDR3 protein. The sample has some 620,000 distinct CDR3 sequences, 15% to 20% seen once; the top ten hold less than 4.5%. The clonotype comes from a young woman with Graves' hyperthyroidism. Source material: blood.

The CDR3 DNA reads TGTGCCAGCAGCCGGACTAGGTGGGGCAATGAGCAGTTCTTC. Translated, it gives CASSRTRWGNEQFF. This sequence joins TRBV2 and TRBJ2-1, with TRBD2 matching 7 bases. The CDR3 extends over 14 amino acids. V lost 6 bases and J lost 6; bases outside the gene matches: 8. CDR1 is SNHLY and CDR2 is FYNNEI in the germline V gene. Combining the CDR3 with reference TRBV2 and TRBJ2-1 gives the whole variable domain EPEVTQTPSHQVTQMGQEVILRCVPISNHLYFYWYRQILGQKVEFLVSFYNNEISEKSEIFDDQFSVERPDGSNFTLKIRSTKLEDSAMYFCASSRTRWGNEQFFGPGTRLTVL.